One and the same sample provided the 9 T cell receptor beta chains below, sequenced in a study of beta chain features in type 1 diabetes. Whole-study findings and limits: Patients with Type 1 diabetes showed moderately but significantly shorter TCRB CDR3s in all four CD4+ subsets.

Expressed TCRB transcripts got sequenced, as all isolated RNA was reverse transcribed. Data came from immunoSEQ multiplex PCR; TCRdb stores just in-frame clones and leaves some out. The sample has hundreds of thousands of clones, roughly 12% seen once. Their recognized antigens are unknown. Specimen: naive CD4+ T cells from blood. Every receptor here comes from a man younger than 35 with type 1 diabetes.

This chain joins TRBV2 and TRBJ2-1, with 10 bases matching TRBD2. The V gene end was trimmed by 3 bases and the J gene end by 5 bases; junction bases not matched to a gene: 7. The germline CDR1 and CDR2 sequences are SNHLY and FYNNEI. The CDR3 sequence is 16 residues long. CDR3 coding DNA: TGTGCCAGCAGTGAGTCTAGCGGGGGTCTCAACAATGAGCAGTTCTTC. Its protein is CASSESSGGLNNEQFF.

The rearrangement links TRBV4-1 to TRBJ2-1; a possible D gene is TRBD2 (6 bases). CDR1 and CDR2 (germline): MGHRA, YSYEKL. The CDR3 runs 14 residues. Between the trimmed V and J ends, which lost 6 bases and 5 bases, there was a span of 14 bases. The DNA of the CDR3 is TGCGCCAGCAGTCGGCGGGGAACGGACAATGAGCAGTTCTTC. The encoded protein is CASSRRGTDNEQFF.

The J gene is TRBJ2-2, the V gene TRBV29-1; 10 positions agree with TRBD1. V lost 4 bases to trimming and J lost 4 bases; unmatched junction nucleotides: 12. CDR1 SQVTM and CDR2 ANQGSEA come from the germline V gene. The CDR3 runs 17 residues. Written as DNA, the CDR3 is TGCAGCGTTGCAGTACAAGGGACAGGGGTTATCACCGGGGAGCTGTTTTTT. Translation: CSVAVQGTGVITGELFF.

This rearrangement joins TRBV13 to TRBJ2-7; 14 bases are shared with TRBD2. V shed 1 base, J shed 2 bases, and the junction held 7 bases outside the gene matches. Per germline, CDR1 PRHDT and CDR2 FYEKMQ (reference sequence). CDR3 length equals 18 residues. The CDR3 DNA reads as TGTGCCAGCAGCTTAGCGGGGACTAGCGGGGGCCCAACCTACGAGCAGTACTTC. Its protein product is CASSLAGTSGGPTYEQYF.

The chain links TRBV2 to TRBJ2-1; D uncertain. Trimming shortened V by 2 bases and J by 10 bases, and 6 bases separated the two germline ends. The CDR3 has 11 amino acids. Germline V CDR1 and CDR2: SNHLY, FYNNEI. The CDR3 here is CASSERTEQFF. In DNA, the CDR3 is TGTGCCAGCAGTGAAAGGACCGAGCAGTTCTTC.

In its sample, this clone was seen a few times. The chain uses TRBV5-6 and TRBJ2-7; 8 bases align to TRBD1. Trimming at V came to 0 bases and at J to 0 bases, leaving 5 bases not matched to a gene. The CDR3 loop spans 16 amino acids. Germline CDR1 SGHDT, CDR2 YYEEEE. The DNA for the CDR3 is TGTGCCAGCAGCTTGGACAACAGGGGGAACTCCTACGAGCAGTACTTC. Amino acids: CASSLDNRGNSYEQYF.

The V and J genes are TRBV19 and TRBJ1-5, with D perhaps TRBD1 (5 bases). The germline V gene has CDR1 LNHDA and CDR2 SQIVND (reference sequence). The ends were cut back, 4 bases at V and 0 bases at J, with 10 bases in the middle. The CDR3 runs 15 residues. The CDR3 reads CASSTLGVSNQPQHF. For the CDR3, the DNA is TGTGCCAGTAGTACCTTGGGGGTTAGCAATCAGCCCCAGCATTTT.

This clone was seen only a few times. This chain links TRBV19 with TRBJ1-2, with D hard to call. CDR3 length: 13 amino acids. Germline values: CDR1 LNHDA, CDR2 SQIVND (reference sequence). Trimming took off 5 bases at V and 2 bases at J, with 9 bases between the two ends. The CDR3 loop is CASSRRENYGYTF. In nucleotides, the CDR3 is TGTGCCAGTAGTCGGAGGGAGAACTATGGCTACACCTTC.

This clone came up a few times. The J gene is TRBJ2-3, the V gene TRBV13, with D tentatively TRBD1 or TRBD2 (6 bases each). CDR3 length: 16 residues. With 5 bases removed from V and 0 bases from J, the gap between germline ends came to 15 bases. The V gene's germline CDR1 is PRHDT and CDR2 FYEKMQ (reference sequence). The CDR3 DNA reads TGTGCCAGCAGCCCCCCCGGGGGCACTAGCACAGATACGCAGTATTTT. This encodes CASSPPGGTSTDTQYF.